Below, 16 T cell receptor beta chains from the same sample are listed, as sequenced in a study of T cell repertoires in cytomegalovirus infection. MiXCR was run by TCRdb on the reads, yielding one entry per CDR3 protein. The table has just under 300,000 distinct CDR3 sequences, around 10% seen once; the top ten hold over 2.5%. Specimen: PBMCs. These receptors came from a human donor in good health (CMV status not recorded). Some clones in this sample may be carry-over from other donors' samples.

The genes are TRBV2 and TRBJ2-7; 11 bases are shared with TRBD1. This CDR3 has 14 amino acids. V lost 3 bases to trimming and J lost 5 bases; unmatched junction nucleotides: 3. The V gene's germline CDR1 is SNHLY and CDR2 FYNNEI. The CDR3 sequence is CASSEDRGRHEQYF. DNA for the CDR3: TGTGCCAGCAGTGAGGACAGGGGGCGCCACGAGCAGTACTTC. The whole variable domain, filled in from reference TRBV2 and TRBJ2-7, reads EPEVTQTPSHQVTQMGQEVILRCVPISNHLYFYWYRQILGQKVEFLVSFYNNEISEKSEIFDDQFSVERPDGSNFTLKIRSTKLEDSAMYFCASSEDRGRHEQYFGPGTRLTVT.

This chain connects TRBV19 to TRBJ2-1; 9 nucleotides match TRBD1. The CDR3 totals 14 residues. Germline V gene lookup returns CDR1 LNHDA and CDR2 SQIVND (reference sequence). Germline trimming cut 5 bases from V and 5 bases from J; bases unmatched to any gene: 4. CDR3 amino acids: CASSVQGADNEQFF. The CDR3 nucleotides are TGTGCCAGTAGTGTACAGGGGGCCGACAATGAGCAGTTCTTC.

As DNA, the CDR3 is TGTGCCAGCAGCGTCTGGGACAGTCCGAACACTGAAGCTTTCTTT. Translating it yields CASSVWDSPNTEAFF. V usage is TRBV9 and J usage is TRBJ1-1; the match to TRBD1 covers 7 bases. The J segment lost 1 base and the V segment lost 2 bases, leaving 5 bases of the junction unmatched. CDR3 length: 15 residues. The germline V gene has CDR1 SGDLS and CDR2 YYNGEE.

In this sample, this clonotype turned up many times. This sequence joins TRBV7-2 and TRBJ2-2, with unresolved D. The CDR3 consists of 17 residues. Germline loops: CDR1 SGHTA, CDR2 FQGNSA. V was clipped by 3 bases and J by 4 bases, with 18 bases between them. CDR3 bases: TGTGCCAGCAGCTTTGCAGCATTAGCTATAGGCACCGGGGAGCTGTTTTTT. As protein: CASSFAALAIGTGELFF.

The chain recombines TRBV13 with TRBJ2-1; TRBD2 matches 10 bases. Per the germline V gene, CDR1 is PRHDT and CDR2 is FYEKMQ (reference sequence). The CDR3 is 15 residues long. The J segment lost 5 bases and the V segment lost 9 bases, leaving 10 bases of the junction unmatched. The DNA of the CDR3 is TGTGCCAGTTACAGAGCGGGGGGGCACCACAATGAGCAGTTCTTC. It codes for CASYRAGGHHNEQFF.

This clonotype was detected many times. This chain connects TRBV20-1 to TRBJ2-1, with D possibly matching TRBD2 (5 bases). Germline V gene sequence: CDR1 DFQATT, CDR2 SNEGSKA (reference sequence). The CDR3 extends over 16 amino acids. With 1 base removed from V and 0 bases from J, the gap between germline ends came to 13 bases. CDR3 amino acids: CSARVTQDYSYNEQFF. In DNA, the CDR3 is TGCAGTGCTAGAGTTACACAAGACTACTCCTACAATGAGCAGTTCTTC.

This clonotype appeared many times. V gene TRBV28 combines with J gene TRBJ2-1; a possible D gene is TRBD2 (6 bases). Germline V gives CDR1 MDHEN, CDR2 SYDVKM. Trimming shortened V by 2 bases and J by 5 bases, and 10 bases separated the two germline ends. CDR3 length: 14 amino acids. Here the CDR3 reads CASSLRDLNNEQFF. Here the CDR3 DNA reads TGTGCCAGCAGTTTACGGGACTTAAACAATGAGCAGTTCTTC.

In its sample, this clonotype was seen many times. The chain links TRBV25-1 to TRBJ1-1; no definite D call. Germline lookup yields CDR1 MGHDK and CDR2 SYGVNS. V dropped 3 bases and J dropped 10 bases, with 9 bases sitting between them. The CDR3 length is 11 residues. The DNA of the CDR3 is TGTGCCAGCAGTGACGGGGTCCCAGCTTTCTTT. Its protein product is CASSDGVPAFF. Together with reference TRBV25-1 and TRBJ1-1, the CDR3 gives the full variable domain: EADIYQTPRYLVIGTGKKITLECSQTMGHDKMYWYQQDPGMELHLIHYSYGVNSTEKGDLSSESTVSRIRTEHFPLTLESARPSHTSQYLCASSDGVPAFFGQGTRLTVV.

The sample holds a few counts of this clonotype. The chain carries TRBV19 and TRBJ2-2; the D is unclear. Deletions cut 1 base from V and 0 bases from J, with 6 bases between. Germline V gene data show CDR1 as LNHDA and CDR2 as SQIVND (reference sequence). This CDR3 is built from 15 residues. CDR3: CASSIANANTGELFF. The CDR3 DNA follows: TGTGCCAGTAGTATAGCCAATGCGAACACCGGGGAGCTGTTTTTT.

DNA for the CDR3: TGCAGCGTTGGGGGAGGAAATGAAGCTTTCTTT. Its protein is CSVGGGNEAFF. The chain combines TRBV29-1 with TRBJ1-1; D remains unclear. From germline, CDR1 is SQVTM and CDR2 ANQGSEA. Trimming left V 4 bases short and J 7 bases short, with 10 bases between. The CDR3 loop spans 11 amino acids.

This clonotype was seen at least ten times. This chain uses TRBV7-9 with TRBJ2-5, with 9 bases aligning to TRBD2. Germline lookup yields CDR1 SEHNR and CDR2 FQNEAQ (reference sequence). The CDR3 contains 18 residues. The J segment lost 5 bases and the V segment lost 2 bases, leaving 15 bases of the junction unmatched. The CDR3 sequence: CASSLKSPSGALRETQYF. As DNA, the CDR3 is TGTGCCAGCAGCTTAAAAAGTCCTAGCGGGGCCCTACGCGAGACCCAGTACTTC. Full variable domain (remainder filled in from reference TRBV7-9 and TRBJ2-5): DTGVSQNPRHKITKRGQNVTFRCDPISEHNRLYWYRQTLGQGPEFLTYFQNEAQLEKSRLLSDRFSAERPKGSFSTLEIQRTEQGDSAMYLCASSLKSPSGALRETQYFGPGTRLLVL.

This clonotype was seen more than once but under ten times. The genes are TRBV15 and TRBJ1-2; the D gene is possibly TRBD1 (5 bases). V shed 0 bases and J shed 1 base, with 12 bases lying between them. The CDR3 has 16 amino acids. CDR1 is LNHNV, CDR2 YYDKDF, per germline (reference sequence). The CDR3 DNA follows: TGTGCCACCAGCAGAGATATGGGACCGAGTAACTATGGCTACACCTTC. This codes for CATSRDMGPSNYGYTF.

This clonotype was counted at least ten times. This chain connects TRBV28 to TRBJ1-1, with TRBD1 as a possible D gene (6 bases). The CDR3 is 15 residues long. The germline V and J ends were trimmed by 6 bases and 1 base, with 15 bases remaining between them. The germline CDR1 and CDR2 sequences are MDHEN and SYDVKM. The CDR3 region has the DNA TGTGCCAGCAGGGCCGGGGGGCAGGGGAACACTGAAGCTTTCTTT. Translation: CASRAGGQGNTEAFF.

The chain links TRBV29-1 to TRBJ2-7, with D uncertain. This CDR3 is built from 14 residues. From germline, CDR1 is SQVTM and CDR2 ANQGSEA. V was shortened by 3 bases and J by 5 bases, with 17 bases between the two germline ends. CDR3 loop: CSVDFGNPGDEQYF. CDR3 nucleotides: TGCAGCGTTGACTTTGGAAACCCGGGCGACGAGCAGTACTTC.

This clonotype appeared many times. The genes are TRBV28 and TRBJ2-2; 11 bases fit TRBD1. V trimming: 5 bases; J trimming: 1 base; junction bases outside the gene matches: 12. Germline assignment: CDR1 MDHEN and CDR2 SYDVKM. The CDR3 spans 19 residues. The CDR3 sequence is CASSPAGTGGGMNTGELFF. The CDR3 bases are TGTGCCAGCAGTCCCGCCGGGACAGGGGGAGGCATGAACACCGGGGAGCTGTTTTTT.

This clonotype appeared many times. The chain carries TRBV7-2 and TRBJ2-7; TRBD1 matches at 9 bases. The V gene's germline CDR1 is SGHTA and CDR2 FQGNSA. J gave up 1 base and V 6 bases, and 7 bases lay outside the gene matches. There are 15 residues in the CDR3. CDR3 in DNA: TGTGCCAGCAGTTTGGACAGGGGAACATCCTACGAGCAGTACTTC. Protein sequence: CASSLDRGTSYEQYF.